This T cell receptor beta chain was retrieved from a study of T cells in Graves' hyperthyroidism and ophthalmopathy. As for the study in general: The authors collected peripheral blood at initial diagnosis, before any treatment.

No ophthalmopathy progression within 18 months constituted stable Graves' hyperthyroidism. Hyperthyroidism, newly diagnosed and lasting under 2 months, affected patients aged 18 to 65. Germline CDR1 reads SEHNR; CDR2 reads FQNEAQ (reference sequence). The CDR3 contains 14 residues. The trim removed 4 bases at V and 4 bases at J, leaving 1 base unmatched. Template material for amplifying TCR beta CDR3 regions consisted of RNA transcripts. Primed by the HTBI set, a first-round RT-PCR was run on the TCR CDR3. TCRdb reprocessed the multiplex PCR reads via MiXCR and lists one record per CDR3 protein. Among hundreds of thousands of distinct CDR3 sequences, about 38% were seen once, and the ten largest hold approximately 10%.

What was sequenced was blood. V gene TRBV7-9 combines with J gene TRBJ1-4, with 9 bases lining up with TRBD1. This sequence originates from a man younger than 30 with Graves' hyperthyroidism. The chain's CDR3 is CASSWDRDNEKLFF. The CDR3 DNA sequence: TGTGCCAGCAGCTGGGACAGGGATAATGAAAAACTGTTTTTT.